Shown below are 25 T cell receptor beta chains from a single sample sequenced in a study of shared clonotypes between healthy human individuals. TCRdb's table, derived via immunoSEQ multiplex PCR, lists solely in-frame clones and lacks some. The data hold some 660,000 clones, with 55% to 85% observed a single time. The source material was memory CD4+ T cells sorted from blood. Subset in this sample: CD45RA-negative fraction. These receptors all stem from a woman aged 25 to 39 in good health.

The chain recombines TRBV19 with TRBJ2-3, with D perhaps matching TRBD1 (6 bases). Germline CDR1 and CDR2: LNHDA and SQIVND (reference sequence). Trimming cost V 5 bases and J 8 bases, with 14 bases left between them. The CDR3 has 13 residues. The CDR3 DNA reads TGTGCCAGTAGTCGCACAGGGTCGGGTACGCAGTATTTT. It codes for CASSRTGSGTQYF. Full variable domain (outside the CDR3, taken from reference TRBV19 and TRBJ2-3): DGGITQSPKYLFRKEGQNVTLSCEQNLNHDAMYWYRQDPGQGLRLIYYSQIVNDFQKGDIAEGYSVSREKKESFPLTVTSAQKNPTAFYLCASSRTGSGTQYFGPGTRLTVL.

CDR3 residues: CASSQDWGGEKLFF. DNA for the CDR3: TGTGCCAGCAGCCAAGATTGGGGCGGGGAAAAACTGTTTTTT. This chain joins TRBV4-2 and TRBJ1-4; D is perhaps TRBD1 (5 bases). The germline V gene has CDR1 LGHNA and CDR2 YNFKEQ. The germline V and J ends were trimmed by 0 bases and 8 bases, with 10 bases remaining between them. The CDR3 runs 14 residues.

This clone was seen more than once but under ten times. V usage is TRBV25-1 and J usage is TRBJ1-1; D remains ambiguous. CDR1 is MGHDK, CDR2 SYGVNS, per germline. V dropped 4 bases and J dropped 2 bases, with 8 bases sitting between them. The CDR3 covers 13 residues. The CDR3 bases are TGTGCCAGCAGTGTCGGAGTCAACACTGAAGCTTTCTTT. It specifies CASSVGVNTEAFF.

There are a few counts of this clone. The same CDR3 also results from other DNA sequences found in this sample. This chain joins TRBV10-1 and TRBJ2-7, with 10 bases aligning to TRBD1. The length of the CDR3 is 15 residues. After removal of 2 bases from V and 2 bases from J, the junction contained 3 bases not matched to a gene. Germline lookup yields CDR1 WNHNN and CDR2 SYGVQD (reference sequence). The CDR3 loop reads CASSEGGTGAYEQYF. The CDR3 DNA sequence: TGCGCCAGCAGTGAGGGGGGGACAGGGGCCTACGAGCAGTACTTC.

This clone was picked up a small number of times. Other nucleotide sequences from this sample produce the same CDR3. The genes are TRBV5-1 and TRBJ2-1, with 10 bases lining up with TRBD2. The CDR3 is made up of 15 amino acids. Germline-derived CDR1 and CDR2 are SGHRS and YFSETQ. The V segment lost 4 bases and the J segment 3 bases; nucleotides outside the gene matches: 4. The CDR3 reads CASSIASGSYNEQFF. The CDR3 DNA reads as TGCGCCAGCAGCATCGCTAGCGGGAGCTACAATGAGCAGTTCTTC.

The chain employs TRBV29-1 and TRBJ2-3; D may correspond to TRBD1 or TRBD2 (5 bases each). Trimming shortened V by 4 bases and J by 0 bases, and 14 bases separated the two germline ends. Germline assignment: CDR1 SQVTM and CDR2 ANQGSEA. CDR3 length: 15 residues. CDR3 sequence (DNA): TGCAGCGTTGCGAGGGCAGGGCCAAGCACAGATACGCAGTATTTT. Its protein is CSVARAGPSTDTQYF.

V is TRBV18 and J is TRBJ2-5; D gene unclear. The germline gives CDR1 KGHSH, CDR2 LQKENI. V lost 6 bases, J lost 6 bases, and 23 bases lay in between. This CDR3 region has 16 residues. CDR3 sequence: CASSSGLSDVGKTQYF. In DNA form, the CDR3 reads TGTGCCAGCTCGTCGGGCCTGTCCGACGTGGGGAAGACCCAGTACTTC.

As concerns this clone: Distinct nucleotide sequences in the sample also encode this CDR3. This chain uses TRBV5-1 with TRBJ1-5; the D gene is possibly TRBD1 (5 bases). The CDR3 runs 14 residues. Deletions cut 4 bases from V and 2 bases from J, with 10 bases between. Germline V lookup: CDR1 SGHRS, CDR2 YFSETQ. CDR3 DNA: TGCGCCAGCAGCCCGGGGGACGGCAATCAGCCCCAGCATTTT. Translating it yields CASSPGDGNQPQHF. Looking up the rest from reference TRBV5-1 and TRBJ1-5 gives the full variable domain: KAGVTQTPRYLIKTRGQQVTLSCSPISGHRSVSWYQQTPGQGLQFLFEYFSETQRNKGNFPGRFSGRQFSNSRSEMNVSTLELGDSALYLCASSPGDGNQPQHFGDGTRLSIL.

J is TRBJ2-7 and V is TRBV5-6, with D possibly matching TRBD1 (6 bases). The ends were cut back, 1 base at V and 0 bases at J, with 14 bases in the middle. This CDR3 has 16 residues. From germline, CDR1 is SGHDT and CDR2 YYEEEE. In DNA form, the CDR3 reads TGTGCCAGCAGCTTGTTAGGGCAGGGGAGCTCCTACGAGCAGTACTTC. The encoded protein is CASSLLGQGSSYEQYF.

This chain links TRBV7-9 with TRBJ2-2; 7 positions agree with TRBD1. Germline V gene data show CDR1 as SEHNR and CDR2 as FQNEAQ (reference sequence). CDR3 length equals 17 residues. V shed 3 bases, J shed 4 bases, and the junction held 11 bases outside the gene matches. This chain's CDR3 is CASSFRGQGGVTGELFF. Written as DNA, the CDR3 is TGTGCCAGCAGCTTTCGGGGCCAAGGGGGCGTCACCGGGGAGCTGTTTTTT. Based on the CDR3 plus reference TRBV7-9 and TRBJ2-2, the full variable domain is DTGVSQNPRHKITKRGQNVTFRCDPISEHNRLYWYRQTLGQGPEFLTYFQNEAQLEKSRLLSDRFSAERPKGSFSTLEIQRTEQGDSAMYLCASSFRGQGGVTGELFFGEGSRLTVL.

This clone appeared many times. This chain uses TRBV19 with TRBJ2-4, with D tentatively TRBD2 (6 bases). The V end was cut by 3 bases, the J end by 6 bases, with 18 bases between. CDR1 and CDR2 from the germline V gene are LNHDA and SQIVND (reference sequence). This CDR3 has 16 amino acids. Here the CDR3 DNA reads TGTGCCAGTAGTATGATCCTCGGGAGTTCTGGAAACATTCAGTACTTC. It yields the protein CASSMILGSSGNIQYF. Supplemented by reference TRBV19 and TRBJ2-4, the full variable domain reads DGGITQSPKYLFRKEGQNVTLSCEQNLNHDAMYWYRQDPGQGLRLIYYSQIVNDFQKGDIAEGYSVSREKKESFPLTVTSAQKNPTAFYLCASSMILGSSGNIQYFGAGTRLSVL.

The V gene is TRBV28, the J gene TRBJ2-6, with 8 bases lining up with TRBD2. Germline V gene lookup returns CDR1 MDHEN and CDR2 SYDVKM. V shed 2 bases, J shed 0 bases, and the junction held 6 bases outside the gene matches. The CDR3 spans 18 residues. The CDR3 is CASSLKLAVLSGANVLTF. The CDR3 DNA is TGTGCCAGCAGTTTAAAACTAGCGGTTCTCTCTGGGGCCAACGTCCTGACTTTC.

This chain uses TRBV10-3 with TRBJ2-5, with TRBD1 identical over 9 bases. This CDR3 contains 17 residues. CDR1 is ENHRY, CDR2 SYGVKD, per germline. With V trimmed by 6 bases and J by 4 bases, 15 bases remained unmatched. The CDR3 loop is CAISATTGQGIRETQYF. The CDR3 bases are TGTGCCATCAGCGCCACAACGGGACAGGGAATACGAGAGACCCAGTACTTC.

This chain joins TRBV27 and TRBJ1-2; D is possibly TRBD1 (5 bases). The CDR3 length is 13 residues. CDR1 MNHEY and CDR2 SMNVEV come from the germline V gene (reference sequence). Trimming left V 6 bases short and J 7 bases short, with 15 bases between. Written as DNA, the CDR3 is TGTGCCAGCAGAAGTCCAGGGAGGGTTGGCTACACCTTC. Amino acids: CASRSPGRVGYTF.

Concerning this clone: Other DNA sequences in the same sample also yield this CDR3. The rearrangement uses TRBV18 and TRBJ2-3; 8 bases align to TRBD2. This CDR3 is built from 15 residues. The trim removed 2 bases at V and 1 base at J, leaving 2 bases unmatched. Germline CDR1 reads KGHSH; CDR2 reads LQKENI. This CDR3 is CASSPVLAGTDTQYF. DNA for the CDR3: TGTGCCAGCTCACCAGTACTAGCGGGCACAGATACGCAGTATTTT.

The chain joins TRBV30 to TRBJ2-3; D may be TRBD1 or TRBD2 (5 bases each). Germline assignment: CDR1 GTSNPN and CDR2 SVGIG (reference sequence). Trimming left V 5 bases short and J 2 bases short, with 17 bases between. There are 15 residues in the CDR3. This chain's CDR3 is CAWAARADNTDTQYF. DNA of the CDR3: TGTGCCTGGGCCGCGAGAGCGGACAACACAGATACGCAGTATTTT.

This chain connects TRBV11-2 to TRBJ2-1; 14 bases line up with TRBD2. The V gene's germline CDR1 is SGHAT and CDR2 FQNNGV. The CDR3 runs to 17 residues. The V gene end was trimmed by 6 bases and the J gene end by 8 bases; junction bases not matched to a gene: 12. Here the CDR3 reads CASRPTSGTSGSHEQFF. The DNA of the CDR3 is TGTGCCAGCAGACCCACCTCCGGGACTAGCGGGAGCCATGAGCAGTTCTTC.

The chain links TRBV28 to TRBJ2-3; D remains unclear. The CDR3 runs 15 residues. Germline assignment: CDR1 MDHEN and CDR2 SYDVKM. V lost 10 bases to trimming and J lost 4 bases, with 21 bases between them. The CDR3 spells CATDLGRSGSDTQYF. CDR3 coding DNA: TGTGCCACCGACTTGGGTAGGTCCGGATCAGATACGCAGTATTTT.

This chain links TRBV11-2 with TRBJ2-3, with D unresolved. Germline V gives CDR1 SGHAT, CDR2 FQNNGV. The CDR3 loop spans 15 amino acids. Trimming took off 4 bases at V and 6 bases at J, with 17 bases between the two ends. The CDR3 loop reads CASSSLVLLSDTQYF. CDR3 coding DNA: TGTGCCAGCAGCTCCCTAGTGCTTTTATCCGATACGCAGTATTTT.

In nucleotides, the CDR3 is TGTGCCAGCAGCCCTCCGGGCAGGGGAGATGGCTACACCTTC. It codes for CASSPPGRGDGYTF. The gene calls are TRBV7-8 and TRBJ1-2; the D gene is possibly TRBD1 (6 bases). Germline CDR1 reads SGHVS; CDR2 reads FQNEAQ. Trimming cost V 5 bases and J 6 bases, with 16 bases left between them. CDR3 length: 14 residues. Filled out from reference TRBV7-8 and TRBJ1-2, the complete variable domain reads GAGVSQSPRYKVAKRGQDVALRCDPISGHVSLFWYQQALGQGPEFLTYFQNEAQLDKSGLPSDRFFAERPEGSVSTLKIQRTQQEDSAVYLCASSPPGRGDGYTFGSGTRLTVV.

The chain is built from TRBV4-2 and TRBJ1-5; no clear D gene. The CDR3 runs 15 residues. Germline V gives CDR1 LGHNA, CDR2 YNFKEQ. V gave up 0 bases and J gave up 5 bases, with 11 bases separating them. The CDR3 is CASSQDPETHQPQHF. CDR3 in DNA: TGTGCCAGCAGCCAAGACCCAGAGACCCATCAGCCCCAGCATTTT.

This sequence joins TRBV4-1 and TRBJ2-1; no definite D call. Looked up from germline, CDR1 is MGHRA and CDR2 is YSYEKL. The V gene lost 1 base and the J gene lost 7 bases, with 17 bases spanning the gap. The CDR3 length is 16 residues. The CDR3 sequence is CASSQGTMVVTNEQFF. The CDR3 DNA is TGCGCCAGCAGCCAAGGAACCATGGTAGTCACAAATGAGCAGTTCTTC.

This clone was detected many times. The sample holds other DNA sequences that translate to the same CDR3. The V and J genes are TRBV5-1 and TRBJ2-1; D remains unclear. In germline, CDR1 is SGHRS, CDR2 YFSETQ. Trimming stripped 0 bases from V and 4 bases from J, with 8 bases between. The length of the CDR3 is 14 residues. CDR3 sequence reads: CASSLEGGYNEQFF. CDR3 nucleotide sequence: TGCGCCAGCAGCTTGGAGGGCGGTTACAATGAGCAGTTCTTC.

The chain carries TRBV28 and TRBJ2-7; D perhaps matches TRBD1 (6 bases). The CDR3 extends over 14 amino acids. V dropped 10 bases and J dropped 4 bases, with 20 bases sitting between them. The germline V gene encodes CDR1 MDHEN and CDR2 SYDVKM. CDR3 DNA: TGTGCCACCACATTACCCGGGACAAATTACGAGCAGTACTTC. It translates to CATTLPGTNYEQYF. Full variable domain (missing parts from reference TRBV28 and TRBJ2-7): DVKVTQSSRYLVKRTGEKVFLECVQDMDHENMFWYRQDPGLGLRLIYFSYDVKMKEKGDIPEGYSVSREKKERFSLILESASTNQTSMYLCATTLPGTNYEQYFGPGTRLTVT.

CDR3 coding DNA: TGCGCCAGCAGCCAAGAGTGGGTCGGGAGTAGCACAGATACGCAGTATTTT. Protein: CASSQEWVGSSTDTQYF. The gene calls are TRBV4-1 and TRBJ2-3, with a tentative D call TRBD2 (6 bases). Germline loops: CDR1 MGHRA, CDR2 YSYEKL. Trimming removed 0 bases at V and 0 bases at J, with 13 bases between. The CDR3 loop spans 17 amino acids.